Listed here are 26 T cell receptor beta chains from one sample, sequenced in a study of T cell repertoires in cytomegalovirus infection. These TCRs' antigens remain unknown. TCRdb redid the calling of the reads with MiXCR, one entry per CDR3 protein. The data show about 480,000 distinct CDR3 sequences, around 30% seen once. Sequencing used cultured PBMCs, obtained from culture after CMV antigen stimulation. The receptors originated from a human donor in good health (CMV status not recorded). Some clones in this sample may be carry-over from other donors' samples.

This clonotype was seen a few times. This sequence joins TRBV27 and TRBJ2-7, with a possible D match to TRBD1 (5 bases). V gave up 5 bases and J gave up 7 bases, with 18 bases separating them. Per germline, CDR1 MNHEY and CDR2 SMNVEV (reference sequence). The CDR3 totals 14 residues. CDR3 sequence: CASSPRQLSREQYF. The CDR3 DNA sequence: TGTGCCAGCAGTCCCCGACAGCTATCAAGGGAGCAGTACTTC.

The chain uses TRBV4-1 and TRBJ1-5; 9 bases map to TRBD1. The ends lost 4 bases at V and 7 bases at J; junction bases unmatched: 8. Germline lookup yields CDR1 MGHRA and CDR2 YSYEKL. The CDR3 has 15 residues. This chain's CDR3 is CASSLRTGVGQPQHF. The CDR3 nucleotides read TGCGCCAGCAGCCTTCGGACAGGGGTCGGACAGCCCCAGCATTTT.

V and J are TRBV6-9 and TRBJ2-1; the D gene could be TRBD1 or TRBD2 (6 bases each). V lost 2 bases and J 7 bases, leaving 18 bases between the germline ends. The CDR3 has 16 residues. Germline CDR1 and CDR2: MNHGY and SVAAGI. The CDR3 region is CASSYHGGPRGNEQFF. CDR3 nucleotides: TGTGCCAGCAGTTATCATGGGGGGCCCCGTGGGAATGAGCAGTTCTTC.

The rearrangement joins TRBV10-3 to TRBJ1-5, with TRBD1 matching 7 bases. J lost 5 bases, V lost 5 bases, and 3 bases had no gene match. The CDR3 is 13 amino acids. The germline V gene encodes CDR1 ENHRY and CDR2 SYGVKD. CDR3 loop: CAISIDRDQPQHF. CDR3 nucleotides: TGTGCCATCAGTATTGACAGGGATCAGCCCCAGCATTTT.

This clonotype was detected ten times or more. The genes are TRBV7-8 and TRBJ2-3; D is unresolved. Trimming left V 0 bases short and J 7 bases short, with 11 bases between. Germline-derived CDR1 and CDR2 are SGHVS and FQNEAQ. The length of the CDR3 is 14 residues. Written as DNA, the CDR3 is TGTGCCAGCAGCTTAGCCCCCGCCACGTATACGCAGTATTTT. This codes for CASSLAPATYTQYF.

This chain uses TRBV7-9 with TRBJ1-1; D is perhaps TRBD1 (6 bases). The V end lost 1 base, the J end lost 0 bases, and 12 bases lay between the germline ends. From germline, CDR1 is SEHNR and CDR2 FQNEAQ (reference sequence). There are 16 residues in the CDR3. As DNA, the CDR3 is TGTGCCAGCAGCTTAGATAGGGACATAATGAACACTGAAGCTTTCTTT. Its protein product is CASSLDRDIMNTEAFF.

Only one count was recorded for this clonotype. The rearrangement joins TRBV19 to TRBJ1-2, with 10 bases identical to TRBD1. This CDR3 spans 14 amino acids. V lost 5 bases to trimming and J lost 6 bases; unmatched junction nucleotides: 6. CDR1 and CDR2 (germline): LNHDA, SQIVND (reference sequence). Here the CDR3 reads CASSPRTGGNGYTF. Written as DNA, the CDR3 is TGTGCCAGTAGTCCTCGGACAGGGGGAAATGGCTACACCTTC.

As concerns this clonotype: Because it lacks the conserved phenylalanine or tryptophan at the end, this CDR3 is likely a read error. The DNA is omitted, as the CDR3 cannot be located on it reliably, and the CDR3 follows TCRdb's listing. V is TRBV14 and J is TRBJ1-5. Termini included, the CDR3 measures 11 amino acids. Per germline, CDR1 SGHDN and CDR2 FVKESK. CDR3 sequence: CASSQVLGMRR.

V and J are TRBV24-1 and TRBJ1-2, with D possibly TRBD1 on 5 matching bases. V was trimmed by 5 bases and J by 3 bases, leaving 12 bases between them. Germline lookup yields CDR1 KGHDR and CDR2 SFDVKD. CDR3 length: 14 residues. This chain's CDR3 is CATSGTSQDYGYTF. CDR3 coding DNA: TGTGCCACCAGTGGTACCTCACAGGACTATGGCTACACCTTC.

The gene calls are TRBV6-8 and TRBJ1-2, with a weak D call TRBD1 (5 bases). V lost 0 bases and J 0 bases, leaving 14 bases between the germline ends. CDR1 and CDR2 from the germline V gene are MNHGY and SAAAGT. The CDR3 loop spans 17 amino acids. DNA of the CDR3: TGTGCCAGCAGTTACTCATTCGGGACGGAGGCTAACTATGGCTACACCTTC. Translated: CASSYSFGTEANYGYTF.

This rearrangement joins TRBV2 to TRBJ2-5; tentative D call: TRBD2 (5 bases). Germline assignment: CDR1 SNHLY and CDR2 FYNNEI. The V end lost 5 bases, the J end lost 2 bases, and 12 bases lay between the germline ends. CDR3 size: 14 residues. This CDR3 reads CASSPDYLQETQYF. The CDR3 DNA reads as TGTGCCAGCAGTCCTGACTACTTACAAGAGACCCAGTACTTC.

The chain uses TRBV7-2 and TRBJ2-7; tentative D call: TRBD2 (5 bases). Germline lookup yields CDR1 SGHTA and CDR2 FQGNSA. V was trimmed by 4 bases and J by 2 bases, leaving 18 bases between them. The length of the CDR3 is 16 residues. This CDR3 is CASSSRLASLTYEQYF. CDR3 sequence (DNA): TGTGCCAGCAGCTCAAGGCTAGCTAGCCTTACCTACGAGCAGTACTTC.

This clonotype occurred a few times. In DNA form, the CDR3 reads TGTGCCAGCAGGGCCGAGAACACCATATATTTT. Its protein product is CASRAENTIYF. J is TRBJ1-3 and V is TRBV12-3 or TRBV12-4, with D uncertain. The CDR3 is 11 residues long. V was cut by 6 bases and J by 7 bases, with 7 bases left in between.

The chain uses TRBV7-9 and TRBJ1-1; the D is unclear. Germline values: CDR1 SEHNR, CDR2 FQNEAQ (reference sequence). The CDR3 loop spans 16 amino acids. V dropped 1 base and J dropped 2 bases, with 14 bases sitting between them. CDR3 coding DNA: TGTGCCAGCAGCTTAGAGGTTTTGCTCCCCAACACTGAAGCTTTCTTT. It codes for CASSLEVLLPNTEAFF.

The chain uses TRBV7-2 and TRBJ2-1; D gene uncertain. Looked up from germline, CDR1 is SGHTA and CDR2 is FQGNSA. V was cut by 5 bases and J by 5 bases, with 10 bases left in between. This CDR3 spans 13 amino acids. The CDR3 nucleotides read TGTGCCAGCAGCCTAGTGGGCAACAATGAGCAGTTCTTC. This encodes CASSLVGNNEQFF.

The sample holds a few counts of this clonotype. The CDR3 loop is CASSLKDRGPNSPLHF. The CDR3 DNA follows: TGTGCCAGCAGCCTGAAGGACAGGGGCCCGAATTCACCCCTCCACTTT. The gene calls are TRBV9 and TRBJ1-6, with 9 bases matching TRBD1. In germline, CDR1 is SGDLS, CDR2 YYNGEE. V shed 4 bases and J 7 bases; nucleotides not matched to a gene: 9. The CDR3 runs 16 residues.

The V gene is TRBV10-2, the J gene TRBJ1-1; 11 bases are a match to TRBD1. CDR1 WSHSY and CDR2 SAAADI come from the germline V gene. With 7 bases clipped from V and 1 base from J, the junction kept 5 bases outside the gene matches. The length of the CDR3 is 15 residues. CDR3 sequence: CASIGTGGRNTEAFF. CDR3 coding DNA: TGCGCCAGCATAGGGACAGGGGGACGGAACACTGAAGCTTTCTTT.

This clonotype occurred a few times. The chain couples TRBV7-2 to TRBJ2-1, with 7 positions matching TRBD2. Trimming cost V 4 bases and J 1 base; bases outside gene matches: 7. The CDR3 is made up of 16 amino acids. The V gene's germline CDR1 is SGHTA and CDR2 FQGNSA. The chain's CDR3 is CASSSRAGTSYNEQFF. The CDR3 DNA sequence: TGTGCCAGCAGCTCCCGAGCGGGAACGTCCTACAATGAGCAGTTCTTC.

This clonotype occurred a few times. This chain connects TRBV6-1 to TRBJ2-1, with TRBD2 matching 8 bases. CDR3 length: 13 residues. In germline, CDR1 is MNHNS, CDR2 SASEGT. V lost 5 bases, J lost 9 bases, and 6 bases stayed unmatched. The CDR3 reads CASSQPGGPEQFF. The DNA for the CDR3 is TGTGCCAGCAGTCAACCGGGGGGGCCTGAGCAGTTCTTC.

The V gene is TRBV5-5, the J gene TRBJ2-1; 12 nucleotides line up with TRBD2. J lost 7 bases, V lost 4 bases, and 9 bases had no gene match. CDR1 SGHKS and CDR2 YYEKEE come from the germline V gene (reference sequence). This CDR3 contains 16 residues. CDR3 residues: CASSVTGTSGLNEQFF. The CDR3 DNA is TGTGCCAGCAGCGTGACCGGGACTAGCGGGTTGAATGAGCAGTTCTTC.

Only a few counts were recorded for this clonotype. The chain recombines TRBV12-3 or TRBV12-4 with TRBJ2-2; TRBD1 aligns across 8 bases. The CDR3 sequence is 15 residues long. CDR3 region: CAVLRDRSNTGELFF. CDR3 DNA sequence: TGTGCAGTCCTCCGGGACAGGTCGAACACCGGGGAGCTGTTTTTT.

The V call is TRBV13, the J call TRBJ2-3; 7 nucleotides agree with TRBD2. Germline V gene sequence: CDR1 PRHDT, CDR2 FYEKMQ (reference sequence). The trim removed 5 bases at V and 0 bases at J, leaving 8 bases unmatched. This CDR3 is 16 amino acids long. The CDR3 is CASSPKAGFSTDTQYF. The CDR3 DNA follows: TGTGCCAGCAGCCCTAAAGCGGGGTTTAGCACAGATACGCAGTATTTT. Looking up the rest from reference TRBV13 and TRBJ2-3 gives the full variable domain: AAGVIQSPRHLIKEKRETATLKCYPIPRHDTVYWYQQGPGQDPQFLISFYEKMQSDKGSIPDRFSAQQFSDYHSELNMSSLELGDSALYFCASSPKAGFSTDTQYFGPGTRLTVL.

This chain uses TRBV13 with TRBJ2-3; 8 bases match TRBD2. V lost 2 bases to trimming and J lost 2 bases; unmatched junction nucleotides: 6. The germline gives CDR1 PRHDT, CDR2 FYEKMQ (reference sequence). The CDR3 is 16 residues long. CDR3 sequence: CASSLRVSGATDTQYF. The CDR3 nucleotides are TGTGCCAGCAGCTTAAGGGTTAGCGGGGCCACAGATACGCAGTATTTT. The whole variable domain, filled in from reference TRBV13 and TRBJ2-3, reads AAGVIQSPRHLIKEKRETATLKCYPIPRHDTVYWYQQGPGQDPQFLISFYEKMQSDKGSIPDRFSAQQFSDYHSELNMSSLELGDSALYFCASSLRVSGATDTQYFGPGTRLTVL.

This chain joins TRBV6-1 and TRBJ2-3; no firm D call. The CDR3 consists of 13 residues. CDR1 and CDR2 from the germline V gene are MNHNS and SASEGT. V lost 2 bases, J lost 7 bases, and 10 bases lay in between. The CDR3 DNA is TGTGCCAGCAGTGAATTGGTCAGATATACGCAGTATTTT. It codes for CASSELVRYTQYF.

Here the CDR3 reads CASSFQDRGDQETQYF. The CDR3 DNA reads TGTGCCAGCAGTTTTCAAGACAGGGGGGATCAAGAGACCCAGTACTTC. The chain carries TRBV12-3 or TRBV12-4 and TRBJ2-5; 9 bases agree with TRBD1. J gave up 2 bases and V 3 bases, and 7 bases lay outside the gene matches. The length of the CDR3 is 16 residues.

The chain employs TRBV11-1 and TRBJ2-2; D assignment may be TRBD1 or TRBD2 (5 bases each). The germline V and J ends were trimmed by 7 bases and 1 base, with 25 bases remaining between them. The germline CDR1 and CDR2 sequences are SGHAT and FQDESV (reference sequence). This CDR3 has 19 residues. Here the CDR3 DNA reads TGTGCCAGCACCTCGTATGTGTGGGGGACGCCACTGAACACCGGGGAGCTGTTTTTT. The encoded protein is CASTSYVWGTPLNTGELFF.